Each of the 26 T cell receptor beta chains below was sequenced from the same sample in a study of blood T cell repertoires in COVID-19 (dated by TCRdb to 2020 to 2021). The protocol used for the library was the immunoSEQ multiplex PCR assay. TCRdb re-hosts the immuneACCESS table, in-frame sequences only. Its copies lack some clones; in the studies checked, an unresolved V gene accounts for under half of them, and the cause for the rest is not known. The sample records approximately 52,000 clones, 85% of which are singletons. The top ten clonotypes cover around 9.6% of the sample. What was sequenced was peripheral blood. The receptors here all came from a human donor in a cohort sampled during active COVID-19.

The rearrangement uses TRBV5-1 and TRBJ2-5, with unresolved D. The germline gives CDR1 SGHRS, CDR2 YFSETQ. Trimming pared 0 bases from V and 5 bases from J, leaving 11 bases between. The CDR3 sequence is 14 residues long. CDR3 in DNA: TGCGCCAGCAGCTTGGATACCCCTCGGGAGACCCAGTACTTC. Its translation: CASSLDTPRETQYF.

The genes are TRBV7-7 and TRBJ2-3; D remains unclear. The V gene's germline CDR1 is SSHAT and CDR2 FNYEAQ (reference sequence). V was pared by 3 bases and J by 2 bases, with 12 bases between. CDR3 length: 15 amino acids. The DNA for the CDR3 is TGTGCCAGCAGCTTGCAGCCGGGTCACACAGATACGCAGTATTTT. Protein sequence: CASSLQPGHTDTQYF.

This clone was seen once. The chain has TRBV5-1 and TRBJ2-1; TRBD1 aligns across 8 bases. CDR3 length: 16 amino acids. V lost 4 bases, J lost 0 bases, and 6 bases stayed unmatched. Germline V CDR1 and CDR2: SGHRS, YFSETQ. This chain's CDR3 is CASSLGQVSSYNEQFF. CDR3 sequence (DNA): TGCGCCAGCAGCCTGGGACAGGTGAGCTCCTACAATGAGCAGTTCTTC.

The chain has TRBV28 and TRBJ2-2, with 12 bases identical to TRBD2. The CDR3 runs 18 residues. Per the germline V gene, CDR1 is MDHEN and CDR2 is SYDVKM. Trimming took 4 bases from V and 3 from J; bases not matched to a gene: 9. CDR3: CASSWVLAGGRDTGELFF. CDR3 nucleotide sequence: TGTGCCAGCAGTTGGGTGCTAGCGGGAGGGAGGGACACCGGGGAGCTGTTTTTT.

The V gene is TRBV5-1, the J gene TRBJ2-7; 11 nucleotides align to TRBD2. The germline CDR1 and CDR2 sequences are SGHRS and YFSETQ. The ends lost 4 bases at V and 0 bases at J; junction bases unmatched: 9. The CDR3 sequence is 17 residues long. The CDR3 DNA sequence: TGCGCCAGCAGCCTCTTTAAGACTAGCGGGGACTCCTACGAGCAGTACTTC. Translation: CASSLFKTSGDSYEQYF.

The V gene is TRBV7-9, the J gene TRBJ1-4; D gene ambiguous. The germline gives CDR1 SEHNR, CDR2 FQNEAQ (reference sequence). V was shortened by 6 bases and J by 0 bases, with 20 bases between the two germline ends. The CDR3 has 18 amino acids. The CDR3 region has the DNA TGTGCCAGCAGTTCCGAGTGGCCCAGCGACGCAACTAATGAAAAACTGTTTTTT. Encoded protein: CASSSEWPSDATNEKLFF.

V and J are TRBV5-1 and TRBJ1-5; perhaps TRBD1 as D (6 bases). CDR3 size: 16 residues. Germline CDR1 is SGHRS and CDR2 is YFSETQ. Trimming left V 4 bases short and J 4 bases short, with 18 bases between. The CDR3 region is CASSLYRGGRNQPQHF. The CDR3 region has the DNA TGCGCCAGCAGCCTCTACCGGGGGGGCCGGAATCAGCCCCAGCATTTT.

The J gene is TRBJ2-3, the V gene TRBV5-4; 8 nucleotides agree with TRBD2. In germline, CDR1 is SGHNT, CDR2 YYREEE (reference sequence). V lost 4 bases, J lost 0 bases, and 7 bases stayed unmatched. The CDR3 consists of 16 residues. This chain's CDR3 is CASSRRWTSSTDTQYF. The CDR3 DNA reads as TGTGCCAGCAGCCGCCGGTGGACTAGCAGCACAGATACGCAGTATTTT.

This sequence joins TRBV5-5 and TRBJ2-3; 11 nucleotides agree with TRBD2. The CDR3 length is 16 residues. Germline V gene sequence: CDR1 SGHKS, CDR2 YYEKEE (reference sequence). Trimming took 5 bases from V and 3 from J; bases not matched to a gene: 8. CDR3 bases: TGTGCCAGCAGTTCCGGGACTAGCGGTTCAACAGATACGCAGTATTTT. As protein: CASSSGTSGSTDTQYF.

This rearrangement joins TRBV6-2 or TRBV6-3 to TRBJ2-1; TRBD1 matches 9 bases. The CDR3 covers 16 residues. The J segment lost 0 bases and the V segment lost 5 bases, leaving 5 bases of the junction unmatched. The germline gives CDR1 MNHEY, CDR2 SVGEGT. The CDR3, as DNA: TGTGCCAGCAGTCACCGGGACAGGGTCTCCTACAATGAGCAGTTCTTC. Residues: CASSHRDRVSYNEQFF.

CDR3: CASSLGQGARGNTIYF. CDR3 DNA: TGTGCCAGCAGCTTGGGACAGGGGGCGCGAGGAAACACCATATATTTT. The rearrangement links TRBV5-4 to TRBJ1-3; 10 nucleotides align to TRBD1. This CDR3 contains 16 residues. Germline V gives CDR1 SGHNT, CDR2 YYREEE (reference sequence). With 0 bases clipped from V and 4 bases from J, the junction kept 4 bases outside the gene matches.

The rearrangement links TRBV9 to TRBJ2-7, with D tentatively TRBD2 (5 bases). This CDR3 region has 12 residues. CDR1 and CDR2 from the germline V gene are SGDLS and YYNGEE. Trimming pared 3 bases from V and 6 bases from J, leaving 10 bases between. The CDR3 DNA reads TGTGCCAGCAGCGGGACGAGCGGCGAGCAGTACTTC. Its protein is CASSGTSGEQYF.

V is TRBV10-3 and J is TRBJ2-1; TRBD2 aligns across 7 bases. V dropped 7 bases and J dropped 0; count of bases not matched to a gene: 3. CDR1 ENHRY and CDR2 SYGVKD come from the germline V gene. The CDR3 runs 14 residues. The chain's CDR3 is CAIKLAGSYNEQFF. For the CDR3, the DNA is TGTGCCATCAAGTTAGCGGGCTCCTACAATGAGCAGTTCTTC.

The chain has TRBV4-1 and TRBJ1-2, with 7 bases fitting TRBD1. Germline-derived CDR1 and CDR2 are MGHRA and YSYEKL. The CDR3 contains 15 residues. The trim removed 4 bases at V and 6 bases at J, leaving 11 bases unmatched. The CDR3 spells CASSRVGTATNGYTF. DNA of the CDR3: TGCGCCAGCAGCCGGGTCGGGACAGCCACTAATGGCTACACCTTC.

The chain uses TRBV6-2 or TRBV6-3 and TRBJ2-7; 14 bases fit TRBD2. Germline CDR1 is MNHEY and CDR2 is SVGEGT. This CDR3 is built from 16 residues. After removal of 5 bases from V and 0 bases from J, the junction contained 3 bases not matched to a gene. The CDR3 is CASSRTSGRPSYEQYF. DNA for the CDR3: TGTGCCAGCAGTAGGACTAGCGGGAGGCCCTCCTACGAGCAGTACTTC.

The chain couples TRBV6-5 to TRBJ1-6, with TRBD1 matching over 9 bases. Per germline, CDR1 MNHEY and CDR2 SVGAGI. The CDR3 runs 13 residues. The V segment lost 8 bases and the J segment 4 bases; nucleotides outside the gene matches: 0. The CDR3 DNA reads as TGTGCCAGCGGGACAGGGTATAATTCACCCCTCCACTTT. Translated, it gives CASGTGYNSPLHF.

The chain employs TRBV28 and TRBJ2-1; a weak D match, TRBD1 (7 bases). V lost 6 bases and J 1 base, leaving 31 bases between the germline ends. Germline V lookup: CDR1 MDHEN, CDR2 SYDVKM. The CDR3 contains 21 residues. CDR3 nucleotide sequence: TGTGCCAGCAGCTCTCTTATGGGACAGAGCGATACTAGCCGATCCTACAATGAGCAGTTCTTC. It encodes CASSSLMGQSDTSRSYNEQFF.

V gene TRBV11-2 combines with J gene TRBJ2-3; TRBD2 matches 8 bases. The CDR3 consists of 15 residues. Trimming took 5 bases from V and 3 from J; bases not matched to a gene: 7. Per the germline V gene, CDR1 is SGHAT and CDR2 is FQNNGV. The CDR3 spells CASSRSGTSTDTQYF. In DNA, the CDR3 is TGTGCCAGCAGCCGGAGCGGGACTAGTACAGATACGCAGTATTTT. Looking up the rest from reference TRBV11-2 and TRBJ2-3 gives the full variable domain: EAGVAQSPRYKIIEKRQSVAFWCNPISGHATLYWYQQILGQGPKLLIQFQNNGVVDDSQLPKDRFSAERLKGVDSTLKIQPAKLEDSAVYLCASSRSGTSTDTQYFGPGTRLTVL.

This chain links TRBV11-2 with TRBJ1-4; TRBD1 aligns across 8 bases. The V gene end was trimmed by 0 bases and the J gene end by 2 bases; junction bases not matched to a gene: 8. CDR1 and CDR2 (germline): SGHAT, FQNNGV. The length of the CDR3 is 18 residues. CDR3 region: CASSLDGRGLYTNEKLFF. CDR3 nucleotide sequence: TGTGCCAGCAGCTTAGATGGCAGGGGGCTATACACTAATGAAAAACTGTTTTTT.

The chain has TRBV5-1 and TRBJ2-7; 14 bases fit TRBD2. The trim removed 4 bases at V and 9 bases at J, leaving 9 bases unmatched. The CDR3 covers 15 residues. The germline V gene has CDR1 SGHRS and CDR2 YFSETQ. This CDR3 reads CASSAGTSGSIWQYF. DNA for the CDR3: TGCGCCAGCAGCGCTGGGACTAGCGGGAGTATATGGCAGTACTTC.

The chain recombines TRBV5-1 with TRBJ2-6; a possible D gene is TRBD1 (5 bases). V was cut by 6 bases and J by 0 bases, with 19 bases left in between. The CDR3 totals 18 residues. CDR1 and CDR2 (germline): SGHRS, YFSETQ. As DNA, the CDR3 is TGCGCCAGCACTTGGGCAGGGTTCTCATTCTCTGGGGCCAACGTCCTGACTTTC. Encoded protein: CASTWAGFSFSGANVLTF. The full variable domain, completed using reference TRBV5-1 and TRBJ2-6, is KAGVTQTPRYLIKTRGQQVTLSCSPISGHRSVSWYQQTPGQGLQFLFEYFSETQRNKGNFPGRFSGRQFSNSRSEMNVSTLELGDSALYLCASTWAGFSFSGANVLTFGAGSRLTVL.

This clone occurred a few times. CDR3 bases: TGTGCCAGCAGTTCCTGGGGAGGGACGAGGAATGAAAAACTGTTTTTT. The encoded protein is CASSSWGGTRNEKLFF. The rearrangement uses TRBV28 and TRBJ1-4; TRBD1 might be the D (5 bases). The V gene lost 4 bases and the J gene lost 5 bases, with 17 bases spanning the gap. Germline V gene lookup returns CDR1 MDHEN and CDR2 SYDVKM. This CDR3 has 16 residues.

This clone was seen just once. This chain uses TRBV28 with TRBJ1-4; 7 bases line up with TRBD1. The V and J ends lost 5 bases and 7 bases, in that order; junction bases with no gene match: 7. Germline V gene sequence: CDR1 MDHEN, CDR2 SYDVKM. CDR3 length: 14 residues. In nucleotides, the CDR3 is TGTGCCAGCAGTCTAAGACAGGGAGGTGAAAAACTGTTTTTT. Amino acid sequence: CASSLRQGGEKLFF.

This rearrangement joins TRBV2 to TRBJ1-2; 10 bases align to TRBD1. Per germline, CDR1 SNHLY and CDR2 FYNNEI. CDR3 length equals 16 residues. V lost 4 bases and J lost 6; bases outside the gene matches: 11. This chain's CDR3 is CASSGRTGGYGNGYTF. The CDR3 DNA sequence: TGTGCCAGCAGTGGGAGGACAGGGGGATATGGAAATGGCTACACCTTC.

The V call is TRBV4-1, the J call TRBJ2-1, with 9 bases that match TRBD2. There are 18 residues in the CDR3. The V gene's germline CDR1 is MGHRA and CDR2 YSYEKL. Trimming removed 0 bases from V and 2 bases from J; junction bases left unmatched: 8. As DNA, the CDR3 is TGCGCCAGCAGCCAAGATCCTAGCGGGAACCCAACCTACAATGAGCAGTTCTTC. This sequence encodes CASSQDPSGNPTYNEQFF.

The chain recombines TRBV27 with TRBJ2-3; 9 bases fit TRBD2. CDR3 length: 15 residues. Looked up from germline, CDR1 is MNHEY and CDR2 is SMNVEV (reference sequence). The trim removed 6 bases at V and 0 bases at J, leaving 4 bases unmatched. This CDR3 reads CASSPSGDSTDTQYF. CDR3 DNA: TGTGCCAGCAGCCCTAGCGGGGATAGCACAGATACGCAGTATTTT.